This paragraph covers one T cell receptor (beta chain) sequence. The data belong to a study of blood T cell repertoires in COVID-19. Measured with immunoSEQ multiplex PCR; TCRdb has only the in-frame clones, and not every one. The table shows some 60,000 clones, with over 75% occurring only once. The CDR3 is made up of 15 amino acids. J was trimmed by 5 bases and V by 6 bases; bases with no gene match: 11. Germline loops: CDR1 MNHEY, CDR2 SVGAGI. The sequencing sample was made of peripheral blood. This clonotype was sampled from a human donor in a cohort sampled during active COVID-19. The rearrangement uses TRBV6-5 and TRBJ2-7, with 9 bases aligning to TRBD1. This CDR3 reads CASRRMDRGRDEQYF. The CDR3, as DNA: TGTGCCAGCAGAAGAATGGACAGGGGTCGTGACGAGCAGTACTTC.